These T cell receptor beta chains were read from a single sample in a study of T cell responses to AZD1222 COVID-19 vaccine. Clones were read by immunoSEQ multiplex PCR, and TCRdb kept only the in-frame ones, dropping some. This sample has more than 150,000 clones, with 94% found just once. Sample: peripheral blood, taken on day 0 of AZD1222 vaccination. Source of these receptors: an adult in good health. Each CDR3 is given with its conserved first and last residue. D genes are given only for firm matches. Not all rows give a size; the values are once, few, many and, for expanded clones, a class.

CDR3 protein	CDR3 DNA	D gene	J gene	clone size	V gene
CASSLVVGGAYGYTF	TGTGCCAGCAGCTTGGTTGTGGGGGGCGCCTATGGCTACACCTTC	NA	TRBJ1-2	NA	TRBV5-6
CASSEVGQGTETQYF	TGTGCCAGCAGTGAAGTCGGACAGGGAACAGAGACCCAGTACTTC	TRBD1	TRBJ2-5	NA	TRBV2
CASSNRPAYEQYF	TGTGCCAGCAGTAACCGACCTGCGTACGAGCAGTACTTC	NA	TRBJ2-7	NA	TRBV2
CASSLSPQDLGTEAFF	TGTGCCAGCAGTTTATCCCCACAGGACTTGGGCACTGAAGCTTTCTTT	NA	TRBJ1-1	NA	TRBV28
CASSPGQGGSPLHF	TGTGCCAGCAGTCCCGGACAGGGGGGTTCACCCCTCCACTTT	TRBD1	TRBJ1-6	once	TRBV6-5
CAISSTGAGTGELFF	TGTGCCATCAGCTCTACCGGGGCGGGCACCGGGGAGCTGTTTTTT	NA	TRBJ2-2	NA	TRBV10-3
CAWSVLQENQPQHF	TGTGCCTGGAGTGTACTTCAGGAGAATCAGCCCCAGCATTTT	NA	TRBJ1-5	NA	TRBV30
CASSPGYGYTF	TGTGCCAGCAGTCCCGGGTATGGCTACACCTTC	NA	TRBJ1-2	NA	TRBV28
CASSILYRNTEAFF	TGTGCCAGTAGTATCCTTTATAGGAACACTGAAGCTTTCTTT	NA	TRBJ1-1	NA	TRBV19
CASSLGQGLSYTF	TGTGCCAGCAGTTTAGGTCAGGGTCTGAGCTACACCTTC	NA	TRBJ1-2	NA	TRBV27
CASERNTGELFF	TGTGCCAGTGAGCGCAACACCGGGGAGCTGTTTTTT	NA	TRBJ2-2	NA	TRBV19
CASSIGWEGETQYF	TGTGCCAGTAGTATAGGCTGGGAAGGAGAGACCCAGTACTTC	NA	TRBJ2-5	NA	TRBV19
CATSREGQGIPTEAFF	TGTGCCACCAGCAGGGAAGGACAGGGAATACCAACTGAAGCTTTCTTT	TRBD1	TRBJ1-1	NA	TRBV15
CASSWAGYTEAFF	TGTGCCAGCAGTTGGGCAGGGTACACTGAAGCTTTCTTT	NA	TRBJ1-1	NA	TRBV27
CASSSRTGGLGLSDTQYF	TGTGCCAGCTCTTCCCGGACAGGGGGCCTAGGACTGTCAGATACGCAGTATTTT	TRBD1	TRBJ2-3	NA	TRBV18
CASSETGGIYGYTF	TGTGCCAGCAGTGAGACAGGGGGTATCTATGGCTACACCTTC	TRBD1	TRBJ1-2	NA	TRBV9
CASSLGQGLHEQYF	TGTGCCAGCAGTTTAGGGCAGGGGCTCCACGAGCAGTACTTC	NA	TRBJ2-7	NA	TRBV27
CASSLEGLAVEQFF	TGTGCCAGCAGCTTAGAGGGACTAGCGGTCGAGCAGTTCTTC	TRBD2	TRBJ2-1	NA	TRBV11-3
CASSYSNRVGNTEAFF	TGTGCCAGCAGTTACTCCAACAGGGTCGGAAACACTGAAGCTTTCTTT	NA	TRBJ1-1	NA	TRBV6-5
CASSLAPSVEETQYF	TGCGCCAGCAGCTTGGCCCCTAGCGTGGAGGAGACCCAGTACTTC	NA	TRBJ2-5	NA	TRBV5-1
CASSKDGVNTEAFF	TGTGCCAGCAGCAAAGACGGGGTGAACACTGAAGCTTTCTTT	NA	TRBJ1-1	few	TRBV5-5
CSVVNRLTNTEAFF	TGCAGCGTAGTAAACAGGCTGACAAACACTGAAGCTTTCTTT	NA	TRBJ1-1	NA	TRBV29-1
CASSSDRGHEKLFF	TGTGCCAGCAGCTCGGACAGGGGGCATGAAAAACTGTTTTTT	TRBD1	TRBJ1-4	few	TRBV28
CATSRATGPMRGYTF	TGTGCCACCAGCAGAGCCACCGGGCCCATGCGGGGCTACACCTTC	NA	TRBJ1-2	NA	TRBV15
CASTSPTGFLEKLFF	TGTGCCAGCACCTCCCCGACAGGGTTCTTGGAAAAACTGTTTTTT	TRBD1	TRBJ1-4	NA	TRBV28
CASSMLSGSEAFF	TGTGCCAGTAGTATGCTATCAGGGTCTGAAGCTTTCTTT	NA	TRBJ1-1	once	TRBV19
CASRGGEPEAFF	TGTGCCAGCAGGGGGGGTGAACCTGAAGCTTTCTTT	NA	TRBJ1-1	NA	TRBV6-5
CASSWGTRLAYNEQFF	TGTGCCAGCAGCTGGGGGACAAGGCTGGCCTACAATGAGCAGTTCTTC	NA	TRBJ2-1	NA	TRBV5-4
CASTGQNNQPQHF	TGTGCCAGTACGGGGCAGAATAATCAGCCCCAGCATTTT	NA	TRBJ1-5	NA	TRBV6-5
CASSEQDNYGYTF	TGTGCCAGCAGTGAACAAGATAACTATGGCTACACCTTC	NA	TRBJ1-2	NA	TRBV28
CASSSPGRGEAFF	TGTGCCAGCAGTTCTCCGGGACGGGGGGAAGCTTTCTTT	NA	TRBJ1-1	NA	TRBV28
CSASGFGTAIPPSGYTF	TGCAGTGCTAGTGGATTCGGGACAGCCATCCCCCCCTCGGGCTACACCTTC	TRBD1	TRBJ1-2	NA	TRBV20-1
CASTNSGNTIYF	TGTGCCAGTACAAACTCTGGAAACACCATATATTTT	NA	TRBJ1-3	NA	TRBV19
CASSPPSRGGDTQYF	TGTGCCAGCAGCCCTCCCTCGCGGGGAGGGGATACGCAGTATTTT	TRBD2	TRBJ2-3	NA	TRBV3-1/TRBV3-2
CASSQVGFPPFF	TGCGCCAGCAGCCAAGTCGGGTTCCCCCCGTTCTTC	NA	TRBJ2-1	NA	TRBV4-1
CASTQPLMKLFF	TGTGCCAGCACCCAACCCCTAATGAAACTGTTTTTT	NA	TRBJ1-4	NA	TRBV28
CASRRDSLWNTEAFF	TGTGCCAGTCGACGAGACAGCCTTTGGAACACTGAAGCTTTCTTT	NA	TRBJ1-1	NA	TRBV19
CASASSGSAKQYF	TGTGCTAGTGCTAGTAGTGGGAGTGCTAAGCAGTATTTT	NA	TRBJ2-3	NA	TRBV12-5
CASSLGTSSYNEQFF	TGTGCCAGCAGCTTAGGGACGTCCTCCTACAATGAGCAGTTCTTC	NA	TRBJ2-1	NA	TRBV7-2
CATSDLTGAGGYTF	TGTGCCACCAGTGACCTGACAGGGGCGGGCGGCTACACCTTC	TRBD1	TRBJ1-2	few	TRBV24-1
CARSSAKRSSGVAGNPHNEQFF	TGTGCCAGAAGTTCTGCAAAAAGGTCTAGTGGGGTAGCGGGAAACCCCCACAATGAGCAGTTCTTC	TRBD2	TRBJ2-1	NA	TRBV5-3